These 23 T cell receptor beta chains were all obtained from the same sample, sequenced in a study of cytomegalovirus exposure and HLA in healthy donors (TCRdb year 2017). Library preparation employed the immunoSEQ multiplex PCR assay. The multiplex PCR relied on a mix of 60 forward primers for TCR Vbeta segments and 13 reverse primers for TCR Jbeta segments. The immuneACCESS repertoire file appears here via TCRdb, limited to in-frame rearrangements. These files lack a portion of the clones; in checked studies, under half of the deficit traces to unresolved V genes, and the cause of the others is not known. This sample comprises around 130,000 clones, 75% to 85% of them detected only once. 1% of the sample is in the top ten clones. Sequenced input: PBMCs. These receptors were collected from a man in his forties in good health and CMV-seronegative.

The V and J genes are TRBV10-3 and TRBJ1-6; no clear D gene. The CDR3 totals 15 residues. The germline V and J ends were trimmed by 6 bases and 0 bases, with 9 bases remaining between them. Germline V CDR1 and CDR2: ENHRY, SYGVKD. The CDR3 region has the DNA TGTGCCATCAGGGAGATGAGCTCCTATAATTCACCCCTCCACTTT. This gives the protein CAIREMSSYNSPLHF.

This chain uses TRBV5-1 with TRBJ1-4; 8 bases map to TRBD1. The CDR3 is made up of 16 amino acids. Trimming at V came to 1 base and at J to 4 bases, leaving 6 bases not matched to a gene. Germline V gene data show CDR1 as SGHRS and CDR2 as YFSETQ. DNA of the CDR3: TGCGCCAGCAGCTTGAACGACAGGGGTCATAATGAAAAACTGTTTTTT. Amino acid sequence: CASSLNDRGHNEKLFF.

CDR3 region: CASSATGSGNTIYF. CDR3 coding DNA: TGCGCCAGCAGCGCGACAGGGTCTGGAAACACCATATATTTT. The rearrangement links TRBV5-1 to TRBJ1-3; TRBD1 agrees at 7 bases. The CDR3 covers 14 residues. Losses at the gene ends were 4 bases for V and 1 base for J; bases not matched to a gene: 2. Germline V CDR1 and CDR2: SGHRS, YFSETQ. Full variable domain (missing parts from reference TRBV5-1 and TRBJ1-3): KAGVTQTPRYLIKTRGQQVTLSCSPISGHRSVSWYQQTPGQGLQFLFEYFSETQRNKGNFPGRFSGRQFSNSRSEMNVSTLELGDSALYLCASSATGSGNTIYFGEGSWLTVV.

This clone was detected once. J is TRBJ2-1 and V is TRBV7-7; 7 nucleotides match TRBD1. There are 13 residues in the CDR3. Germline V gene data show CDR1 as SSHAT and CDR2 as FNYEAQ (reference sequence). Germline trimming cut 6 bases from V and 3 bases from J; bases unmatched to any gene: 2. CDR3 coding DNA: TGTGCCAGCAGTCGGGACAGCTACAATGAGCAGTTCTTC. Protein product: CASSRDSYNEQFF.

DNA for the CDR3: TGTGCCAGCAGTTTACGAGCGGGAGACTCCTCATACAATGAGCAGTTCTTC. It encodes CASSLRAGDSSYNEQFF. This chain uses TRBV27 with TRBJ2-1; TRBD2 matches 8 bases. The CDR3 runs to 17 residues. CDR1 is MNHEY and CDR2 is SMNVEV in the germline V gene (reference sequence). V was pared by 2 bases and J by 4 bases, with 10 bases of the junction left unmatched.

The V call is TRBV4-2, the J call TRBJ1-2, with no clear D. The germline V and J ends were trimmed by 0 bases and 2 bases, with 10 bases remaining between them. The germline gives CDR1 LGHNA, CDR2 YNFKEQ. This CDR3 is 15 amino acids long. CDR3 DNA: TGTGCCAGCAGCCAAGACAGGAATTCAAACTATGGCTACACCTTC. This codes for CASSQDRNSNYGYTF.

This rearrangement joins TRBV4-1 to TRBJ2-1; TRBD2 matches at 8 bases. Trimming cost V 3 bases and J 8 bases; bases outside gene matches: 3. Germline V gene sequence: CDR1 MGHRA, CDR2 YSYEKL. This CDR3 region has 13 residues. This CDR3 is CASSHGAGDEQFF. CDR3 nucleotide sequence: TGCGCCAGCAGCCACGGAGCGGGAGATGAGCAGTTCTTC.

The chain combines TRBV10-2 with TRBJ2-7; D gene unclear. Germline V gene data show CDR1 as WSHSY and CDR2 as SAAADI. This CDR3 has 11 amino acids. Trimming shortened V by 3 bases and J by 3 bases, and 3 bases separated the two germline ends. The CDR3 loop reads CASSDLYEQYF. The CDR3 region has the DNA TGCGCCAGCAGTGACCTCTACGAGCAGTACTTC.

The CDR3 nucleotides are TGTGCCAGCAGCCGCGCGCAAGCAAAAGCCAAAAACATTCAGTACTTC. The encoded protein is CASSRAQAKAKNIQYF. V gene TRBV5-6 combines with J gene TRBJ2-4; D is uncertain. Trimming pared 4 bases from V and 0 bases from J, leaving 14 bases between. The length of the CDR3 is 16 residues. CDR1 SGHDT and CDR2 YYEEEE come from the germline V gene. Based on the CDR3 plus reference TRBV5-6 and TRBJ2-4, the full variable domain is DAGVTQSPTHLIKTRGQQVTLRCSPKSGHDTVSWYQQALGQGPQFIFQYYEEEERQRGNFPDRFSGHQFPNYSSELNVNALLLGDSALYLCASSRAQAKAKNIQYFGAGTRLSVL.

The rearrangement joins TRBV5-6 to TRBJ2-1; a possible D gene is TRBD2 (5 bases). CDR1 SGHDT and CDR2 YYEEEE come from the germline V gene. V gave up 6 bases and J gave up 3 bases, with 16 bases separating them. The CDR3 has 15 amino acids. CDR3 loop: CASTPGLALYNEQFF. CDR3 DNA sequence: TGTGCCAGCACCCCTGGACTTGCCCTCTACAATGAGCAGTTCTTC.

The chain uses TRBV11-3 and TRBJ2-1; 14 bases match TRBD2. The CDR3 covers 16 residues. After removal of 1 base from V and 6 bases from J, the junction contained 2 bases not matched to a gene. Germline CDR1 reads SGHNT; CDR2 reads YENEEA. For the CDR3, the DNA is TGTGCCAGCAGCTTAGGTGGGACTAGCGGGAGCAATGAGCAGTTCTTC. Its protein is CASSLGGTSGSNEQFF.

The chain joins TRBV18 to TRBJ2-7, with D possibly matching TRBD1 (5 bases). V was clipped by 3 bases and J by 7 bases, with 16 bases between them. Germline V lookup: CDR1 KGHSH, CDR2 LQKENI. This CDR3 is 14 amino acids long. The CDR3 sequence: CASSPPRVSGEQYF. DNA for the CDR3: TGTGCCAGCTCACCTCCCCGGGTCTCAGGGGAGCAGTACTTC.

This chain uses TRBV5-1 with TRBJ2-7; D may be TRBD1 (6 bases). CDR3 length equals 14 residues. The germline gives CDR1 SGHRS, CDR2 YFSETQ. V gave up 0 bases and J gave up 7 bases, with 14 bases separating them. The CDR3 spells CASSLGQAAREQYF. CDR3 coding DNA: TGCGCCAGCAGCTTGGGACAGGCGGCGAGGGAGCAGTACTTC.

This clone has a single count. This sequence joins TRBV6-1 and TRBJ1-2, with D possibly matching TRBD1 (6 bases). Germline CDR1 is MNHNS and CDR2 is SASEGT. CDR3 length: 13 residues. V was clipped by 10 bases and J by 8 bases, with 20 bases between them. The CDR3 coding sequence is TGTGCCACCCCGACAGGAACTAAAGGAGGCTACACCTTC. It is translated as CATPTGTKGGYTF.

The rearrangement joins TRBV5-6 to TRBJ1-6; TRBD1 agrees at 7 bases. The CDR3 totals 14 residues. Per germline, CDR1 SGHDT and CDR2 YYEEEE. The junction had 5 bases not matched to a gene; V was cut back by 1 base and J by 10 bases. CDR3 protein: CASSLRQGLSPLHF. CDR3 nucleotide sequence: TGTGCCAGCAGCTTGAGACAGGGATTATCACCCCTCCACTTT.

The chain carries TRBV6-5 and TRBJ2-1; 9 nucleotides match TRBD2. Germline loops: CDR1 MNHEY, CDR2 SVGAGI. The CDR3 runs 14 residues. V was clipped by 8 bases and J by 8 bases; unmatched bases: 10. The CDR3 is CASHSGGTLHEQFF. The CDR3, as DNA: TGTGCCAGCCATAGCGGGGGTACCTTACATGAGCAGTTCTTC.

The CDR3 region has the DNA TGTGCCAGCAGTTACACGGCTGGAGAGGTGGAGACCCAGTACTTC. Protein sequence: CASSYTAGEVETQYF. This chain uses TRBV6-5 with TRBJ2-5; D remains unclear. The CDR3 length is 15 residues. Trimming removed 2 bases at V and 5 bases at J, with 15 bases between. Germline V gene lookup returns CDR1 MNHEY and CDR2 SVGAGI.

This clone was observed a handful of times. This sequence joins TRBV19 and TRBJ1-1; TRBD1 agrees at 7 bases. J lost 5 bases, V lost 7 bases, and 16 bases had no gene match. The CDR3 spans 16 residues. CDR1 is LNHDA, CDR2 SQIVND, per germline (reference sequence). DNA of the CDR3: TGTGCCAGTATGGGAGGTGTCAGGGGGGTACGGACTGAAGCTTTCTTT. Residues: CASMGGVRGVRTEAFF.

CDR3 loop: CASSGDSSSITNSPLHF. The CDR3 coding sequence is TGTGCCAGCAGTGGGGACAGTAGCTCAATTACCAATTCACCCCTCCACTTT. This chain links TRBV2 with TRBJ1-6; 7 bases are shared with TRBD1. The trim removed 4 bases at V and 7 bases at J, leaving 13 bases unmatched. Per germline, CDR1 SNHLY and CDR2 FYNNEI. The CDR3 consists of 17 residues.

This clone was detected once. The chain is built from TRBV5-1 and TRBJ2-5; TRBD1 matches at 11 bases. The J call could be wrong; TRBJ2-7 is a better fit for the DNA end. The CDR3 has 15 amino acids. Looked up from germline, CDR1 is SGHRS and CDR2 is YFSETQ. The CDR3 is CASSTGTGGNYEQYF. CDR3 DNA: TGCGCCAGCAGCACCGGGACAGGGGGTAACTACGAGCAGTACTTC.

This rearrangement joins TRBV5-6 to TRBJ2-1; 14 nucleotides match TRBD2. Trimming cost V 4 bases and J 6 bases; bases outside gene matches: 3. The germline V gene encodes CDR1 SGHDT and CDR2 YYEEEE. The CDR3 is 15 amino acids. CDR3 protein: CASSPGLAGVNEQFF. The CDR3 region has the DNA TGTGCCAGCAGCCCGGGACTAGCGGGAGTCAATGAGCAGTTCTTC.

The chain is built from TRBV7-5 and TRBJ2-5; the table gives TRBD2 as D, unverified against the DNA. TRBV7-5 is a recognized pseudogene. This CDR3 has 16 residues. CDR3 sequence (DNA): TGTGTCAGAAGCCAGAGGGACCTGGGGGGAGGAGAGACCCAGTACTTC. Protein product: CVRSQRDLGGGETQYF.

The rearrangement links TRBV27 to TRBJ2-1; D is unclear. V lost 10 bases to trimming and J lost 3 bases, with 4 bases between them. Germline V lookup: CDR1 MNHEY, CDR2 SMNVEV (reference sequence). The CDR3 extends over 10 amino acids. CDR3 DNA sequence: TGTGCCACCTTCTACAATGAGCAGTTCTTC. Protein: CATFYNEQFF.